This T cell receptor beta chain was sequenced in a study of technical replicates of blood from several donors. Some clones are missing from TCRdb's copy, which holds only in-frame ones; the method was immunoSEQ multiplex PCR. The data contain more than 65,000 clones, 85% to 95% of them singletons. The V gene's germline CDR1 is SNHLY and CDR2 FYNNEI. V was clipped by 0 bases and J by 6 bases, with 8 bases between them. The CDR3 has 13 residues. The specimen sequenced was T cells isolated from PBMCs. The sequence was obtained from a human donor in good health. The genes are TRBV2 and TRBJ1-1; D possibly corresponds to TRBD1 (5 bases). The CDR3 bases are TGTGCCAGCAGTGAAGCTCGGGGGGCTGAAGCTTTCTTT. This translates into CASSEARGAEAFF.